This T cell receptor (beta chain) was identified during a study of CD8+ T cells in alopecia areata. The sequencing template was cDNA reverse transcribed from extracted RNA. Here immunoSEQ multiplex PCR was the method, and the copy in TCRdb shows in-frame clones only, minus some. This sample has some 160,000 clones, with roughly 60% found just once. For this clone: Its antigen remains unknown.

Findings and limits, study-wide: Sequences from scalp samples also cover resident alphabeta T cells of normal skin. Mouse data revealed clearer TCR sharing than patient data did, a gap possibly tied to HLA. Normal scalp showed lower clonality than lesional scalp, especially alopecia totalis/universalis.

Both CD4+ and CD8+ T cells were separated by sorting PBMCs. Trimming removed 6 bases at V and 6 bases at J, with 14 bases between. Germline V gene sequence: CDR1 SQVTM, CDR2 ANQGSEA. This CDR3 contains 12 residues. The origin of this receptor is a human donor in good health. Sequences were obtained from CD8+ T cells sorted from blood. This chain joins TRBV29-1 and TRBJ1-1, with D possibly being TRBD1 (5 bases). CDR3 sequence reads: CSVPGRKAEAFF. In DNA form, the CDR3 reads TGCAGCGTGCCGGGACGGAAAGCTGAAGCTTTCTTT.